What follows is one T cell receptor (beta chain) and its context. Its antigen is currently unknown. The sample originates from a study of identical twins. Study-level points and caveats: The study reached conclusions through statistical analysis that was cross-sectional, not following the same donors. Abundant beta clonotypes from cord blood had fewer insertions, unlike memory repertoires, which showed none.

The CDR3 is 16 residues long. The V gene lost 0 bases and the J gene lost 4 bases, with 12 bases spanning the gap. The V gene's germline CDR1 is LGHDT and CDR2 YNNKEL (reference sequence). Template switching added a universal primer binding site, and final cDNA carried unique molecular identifiers. TCRdb reanalysed the 5' RACE reads using MiXCR and keeps one entry per CDR3 protein. The sample has hundreds of thousands of distinct CDR3 sequences, 20% to 25% seen once; the top ten hold 0.4% to 0.6%. This sample also belongs to another study, concerning yellow fever vaccine responses in identical twins. From that second work: Twins' T cell vaccine responses reportedly looked partly convergent, partly personalized.

The rearrangement joins TRBV3-1 to TRBJ2-2; D perhaps matches TRBD2 (5 bases). The sequencing sample was made of CD4+ T cells sorted from blood. The sequence was obtained from a woman aged 18-29 years in good health. The CDR3 loop is CASSQERALTTGELFF. CDR3 in DNA: TGTGCCAGCAGCCAAGAGAGGGCGCTGACCACCGGGGAGCTGTTTTTT.